The rows below give T cell receptor beta chains drawn from one sample of a study of blood T cell repertoires in COVID-19. The repertoire was sequenced with immunoSEQ multiplex PCR; TCRdb's copy has only in-frame clones and lacks some. The profile shows 70,000 to 95,000 clones, roughly 91% of them singletons. Sequenced: peripheral blood. The source of these receptors is a man between 65 and 80 years old with active or convalescent COVID-19. CDR3s include the opening cysteine and the closing phenylalanine or tryptophan. The D gene is left open where the match is weak.

CDR3 DNA: TGCAGTGCAGACAGTCACAATGAGCAGTTCTTC
CDR3 protein: CSADSHNEQFF
D gene: NA
V gene: TRBV20-1
J gene: TRBJ2-1
CDR3 length: 11

CDR3 DNA: TGTGCCAGCAGCTTAGATCATGGGGCACGGGGCTACACCTTC
CDR3 protein: CASSLDHGARGYTF
D gene: NA
V gene: TRBV11-2
J gene: TRBJ1-2
CDR3 length: 14

CDR3 DNA: TGTGCCAGCACCGCGTGGCTAGCGGGAGATCACGAGCAGTACTTC
CDR3 protein: CASTAWLAGDHEQYF
D gene: TRBD2
V gene: TRBV6-5
J gene: TRBJ2-7
CDR3 length: 15

CDR3 DNA: TGTGCCAGCAGGGTAGGGAGCCACGAGCAGTACTTC
CDR3 protein: CASRVGSHEQYF
D gene: NA
V gene: TRBV6-5
J gene: TRBJ2-7
CDR3 length: 12

CDR3 DNA: TGTGCTAGCACTAGGGGACTAGCGTCGACAGATACGCAGTATTTT
CDR3 protein: CASTRGLASTDTQYF
D gene: TRBD2
V gene: TRBV7-7
J gene: TRBJ2-3
CDR3 length: 15

CDR3 DNA: TGTGCCAGCAGCTTAGGGTACAACACAGATACGCAGTATTTT
CDR3 protein: CASSLGYNTDTQYF
D gene: NA
V gene: TRBV13
J gene: TRBJ2-3
CDR3 length: 14

CDR3 DNA: TGTGCCAGCAGCCAAGACCTAGCGGGAGAGACCCAGTACTTC
CDR3 protein: CASSQDLAGETQYF
D gene: TRBD2
V gene: TRBV4-2
J gene: TRBJ2-5
CDR3 length: 14

CDR3 DNA: TGTGCCAGCAGTTTAAACAGGGCAACTGAAGCTTTCTTT
CDR3 protein: CASSLNRATEAFF
D gene: NA
V gene: TRBV27
J gene: TRBJ1-1
CDR3 length: 13

CDR3 DNA: TGTGCCAGCAGCTGGGAAACAGGTTACGAGCAGTACTTC
CDR3 protein: CASSWETGYEQYF
D gene: NA
V gene: TRBV7-9
J gene: TRBJ2-7
CDR3 length: 13

CDR3 DNA: TGTGCCAGCAGCCAAGTCGGGGGACCGGGGAACACTGAAGCTTTCTTT
CDR3 protein: CASSQVGGPGNTEAFF
D gene: NA
V gene: TRBV4-2
J gene: TRBJ1-1
CDR3 length: 16

CDR3 DNA: TGCGCCAGCACTCCCGGCGGGACAGGGGGCGAGACCCAGTACTTC
CDR3 protein: CASTPGGTGGETQYF
D gene: TRBD1
V gene: TRBV5-1
J gene: TRBJ2-5
CDR3 length: 15

CDR3 DNA: TGTGCCAGCAGCAAAGAAGAGTGGGACACCCATAATTCACCCCTCCACTTT
CDR3 protein: CASSKEEWDTHNSPLHF
D gene: NA
V gene: TRBV21-1
J gene: TRBJ1-6
CDR3 length: 17